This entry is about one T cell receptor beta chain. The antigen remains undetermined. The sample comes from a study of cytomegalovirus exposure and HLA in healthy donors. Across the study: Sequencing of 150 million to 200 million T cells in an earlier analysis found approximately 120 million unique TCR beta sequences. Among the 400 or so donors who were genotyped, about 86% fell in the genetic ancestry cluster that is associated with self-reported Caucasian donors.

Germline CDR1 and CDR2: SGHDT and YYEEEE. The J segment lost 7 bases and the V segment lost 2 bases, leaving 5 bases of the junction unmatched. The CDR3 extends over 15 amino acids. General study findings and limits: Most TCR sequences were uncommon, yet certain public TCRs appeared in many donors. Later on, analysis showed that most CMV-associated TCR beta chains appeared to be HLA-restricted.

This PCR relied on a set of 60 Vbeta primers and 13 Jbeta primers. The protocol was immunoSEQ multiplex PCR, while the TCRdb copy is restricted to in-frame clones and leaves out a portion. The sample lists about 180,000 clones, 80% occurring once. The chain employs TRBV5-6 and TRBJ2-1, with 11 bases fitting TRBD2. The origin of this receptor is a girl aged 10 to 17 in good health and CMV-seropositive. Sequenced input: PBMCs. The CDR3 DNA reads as TGTGCCAGCAGCTTTACTAGCGGGAGCGGAAATGAGCAGTTCTTC. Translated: CASSFTSGSGNEQFF.